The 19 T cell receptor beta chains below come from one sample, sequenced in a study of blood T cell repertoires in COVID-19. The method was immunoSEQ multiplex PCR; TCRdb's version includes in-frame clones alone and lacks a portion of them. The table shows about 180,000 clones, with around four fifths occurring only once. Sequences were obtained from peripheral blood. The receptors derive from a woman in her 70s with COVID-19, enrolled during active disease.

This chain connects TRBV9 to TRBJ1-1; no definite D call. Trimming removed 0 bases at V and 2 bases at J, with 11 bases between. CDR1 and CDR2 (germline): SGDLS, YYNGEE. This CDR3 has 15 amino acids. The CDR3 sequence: CASSVGWSQNTEAFF. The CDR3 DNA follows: TGTGCCAGCAGCGTAGGCTGGAGTCAAAACACTGAAGCTTTCTTT. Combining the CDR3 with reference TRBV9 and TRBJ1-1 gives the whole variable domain DSGVTQTPKHLITATGQRVTLRCSPRSGDLSVYWYQQSLDQGLQFLIQYYNGEERAKGNILERFSAQQFPDLHSELNLSSLELGDSALYFCASSVGWSQNTEAFFGQGTRLTVV.

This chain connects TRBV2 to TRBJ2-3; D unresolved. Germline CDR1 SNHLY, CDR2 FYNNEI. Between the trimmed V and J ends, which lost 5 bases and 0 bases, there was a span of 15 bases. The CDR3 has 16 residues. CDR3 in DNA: TGTGCCAGCAGTATTATACAGTCCCCTAGCACAGATACGCAGTATTTT. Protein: CASSIIQSPSTDTQYF.

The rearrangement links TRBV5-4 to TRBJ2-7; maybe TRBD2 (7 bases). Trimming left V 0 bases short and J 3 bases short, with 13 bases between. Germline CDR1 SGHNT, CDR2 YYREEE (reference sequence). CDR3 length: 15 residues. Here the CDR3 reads CASSLGGGVGYEQYF. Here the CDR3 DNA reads TGTGCCAGCAGCTTGGGAGGGGGGGTAGGCTACGAGCAGTACTTC.

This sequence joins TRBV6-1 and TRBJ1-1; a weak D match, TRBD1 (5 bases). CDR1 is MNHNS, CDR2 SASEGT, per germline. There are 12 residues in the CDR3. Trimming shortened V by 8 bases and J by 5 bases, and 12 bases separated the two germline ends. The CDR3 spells CASSGGVTEAFF. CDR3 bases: TGTGCCAGCTCAGGAGGGGTTACTGAAGCTTTCTTT.

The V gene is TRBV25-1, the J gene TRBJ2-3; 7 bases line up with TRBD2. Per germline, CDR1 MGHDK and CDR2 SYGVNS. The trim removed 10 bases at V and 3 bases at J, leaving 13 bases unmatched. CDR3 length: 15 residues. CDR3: CATSFKSGKTDTQYF. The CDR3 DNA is TGTGCCACCTCTTTTAAAAGCGGGAAAACAGATACGCAGTATTTT.

CDR3 nucleotides: TGTGCCAGCAGCCAACCTAGCGGGCCTTTGTACGAGCAGTACTTC. Translating gives CASSQPSGPLYEQYF. The V gene is TRBV6-6, the J gene TRBJ2-7, with 8 positions matching TRBD2. In germline, CDR1 is MNHNY, CDR2 SVGAGI (reference sequence). The ends lost 6 bases at V and 4 bases at J; junction bases unmatched: 11. CDR3 length equals 15 residues.

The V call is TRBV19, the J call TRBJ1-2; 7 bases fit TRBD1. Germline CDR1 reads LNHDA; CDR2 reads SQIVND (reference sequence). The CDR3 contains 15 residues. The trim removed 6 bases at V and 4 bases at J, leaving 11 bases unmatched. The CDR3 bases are TGTGCCAGTAGGTCTACACCGGGACAGTCCTATGGCTACACCTTC. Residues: CASRSTPGQSYGYTF.

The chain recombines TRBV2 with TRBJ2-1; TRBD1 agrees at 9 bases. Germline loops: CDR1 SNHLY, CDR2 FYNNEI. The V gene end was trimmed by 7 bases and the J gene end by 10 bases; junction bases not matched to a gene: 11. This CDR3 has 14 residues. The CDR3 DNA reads TGTGCCAGCAACCACGGGACAGGGTCACGCGAGCAGTTCTTC. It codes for CASNHGTGSREQFF.

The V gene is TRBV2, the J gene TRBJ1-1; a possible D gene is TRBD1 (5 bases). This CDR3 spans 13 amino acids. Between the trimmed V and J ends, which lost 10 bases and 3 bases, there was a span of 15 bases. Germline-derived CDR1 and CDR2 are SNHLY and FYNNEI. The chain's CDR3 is CATGLGRDTEAFF. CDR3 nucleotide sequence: TGTGCCACAGGGCTCGGACGTGACACTGAAGCTTTCTTT. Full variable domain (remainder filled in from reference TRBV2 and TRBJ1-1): EPEVTQTPSHQVTQMGQEVILRCVPISNHLYFYWYRQILGQKVEFLVSFYNNEISEKSEIFDDQFSVERPDGSNFTLKIRSTKLEDSAMYFCATGLGRDTEAFFGQGTRLTVV.

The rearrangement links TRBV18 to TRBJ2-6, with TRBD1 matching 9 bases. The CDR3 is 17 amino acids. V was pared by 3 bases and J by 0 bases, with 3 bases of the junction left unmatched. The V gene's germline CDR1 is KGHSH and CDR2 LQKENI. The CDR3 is CASSPNRGLSGANVLTF. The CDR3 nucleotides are TGTGCCAGCTCACCCAACAGGGGGCTCTCTGGGGCCAACGTCCTGACTTTC.

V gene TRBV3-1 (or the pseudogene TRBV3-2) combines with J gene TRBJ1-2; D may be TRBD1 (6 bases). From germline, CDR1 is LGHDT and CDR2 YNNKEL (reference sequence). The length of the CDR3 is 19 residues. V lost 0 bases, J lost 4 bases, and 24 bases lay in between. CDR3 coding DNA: TGTGCCAGCAGCCAAGAAGGTGGGACATCTGATATAGGCACCTATGGCTACACCTTC. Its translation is CASSQEGGTSDIGTYGYTF.

CDR3 in DNA: TGCGCCAGCAGCTTGAACCCTAGCGGGATTTCCTACGAGCAGTACTTC. Its translation: CASSLNPSGISYEQYF. The V call is TRBV5-1, the J call TRBJ2-7; 9 positions agree with TRBD2. V was pared by 1 base and J by 1 base, with 6 bases of the junction left unmatched. The V gene's germline CDR1 is SGHRS and CDR2 YFSETQ. The CDR3 spans 16 residues.

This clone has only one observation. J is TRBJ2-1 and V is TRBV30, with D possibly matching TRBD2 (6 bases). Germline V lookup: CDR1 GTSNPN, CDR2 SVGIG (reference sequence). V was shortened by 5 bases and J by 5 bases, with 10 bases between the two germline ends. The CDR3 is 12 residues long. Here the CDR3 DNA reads TGTGCCTGGGCCTCGGGAGACAATGAGCAGTTCTTC. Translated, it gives CAWASGDNEQFF.

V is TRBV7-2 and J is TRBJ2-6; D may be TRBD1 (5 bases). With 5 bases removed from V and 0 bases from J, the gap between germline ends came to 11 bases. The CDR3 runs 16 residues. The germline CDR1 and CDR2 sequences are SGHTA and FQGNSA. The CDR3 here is CASSVDSSSGANVLTF. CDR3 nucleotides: TGTGCCAGCAGCGTCGACAGTTCCTCTGGGGCCAACGTCCTGACTTTC.

The CDR3, as DNA: TGTGCCAGCAGAGGAGGGGATCGGTTAAGAAATGAGCAGTTCTTC. Amino acid sequence: CASRGGDRLRNEQFF. The chain carries TRBV6-1 and TRBJ2-1; a weak D match, TRBD2 (6 bases). This CDR3 is built from 15 residues. V dropped 6 bases and J dropped 7 bases, with 19 bases sitting between them. Germline loops: CDR1 MNHNS, CDR2 SASEGT.

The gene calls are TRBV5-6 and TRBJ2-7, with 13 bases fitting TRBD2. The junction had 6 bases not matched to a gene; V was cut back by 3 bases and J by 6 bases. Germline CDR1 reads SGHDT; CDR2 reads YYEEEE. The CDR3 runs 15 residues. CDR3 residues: CASSYRTSGRGEQYF. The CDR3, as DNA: TGTGCCAGCAGCTACCGGACTAGCGGGAGAGGCGAGCAGTACTTC.

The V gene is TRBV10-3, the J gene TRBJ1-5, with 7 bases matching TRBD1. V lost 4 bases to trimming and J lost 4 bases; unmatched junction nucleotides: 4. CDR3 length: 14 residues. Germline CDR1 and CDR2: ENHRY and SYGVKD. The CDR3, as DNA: TGTGCCATCAGTGCTGGGACAGAAAATCAGCCCCAGCATTTT. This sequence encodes CAISAGTENQPQHF.

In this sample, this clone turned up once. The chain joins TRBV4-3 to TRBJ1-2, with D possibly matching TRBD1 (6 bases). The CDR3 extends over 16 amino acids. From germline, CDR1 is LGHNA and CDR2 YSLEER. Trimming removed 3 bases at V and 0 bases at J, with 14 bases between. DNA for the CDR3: TGCGCCAGCAGCCACGTGACAGGCTCATCTAACTATGGCTACACCTTC. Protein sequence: CASSHVTGSSNYGYTF.

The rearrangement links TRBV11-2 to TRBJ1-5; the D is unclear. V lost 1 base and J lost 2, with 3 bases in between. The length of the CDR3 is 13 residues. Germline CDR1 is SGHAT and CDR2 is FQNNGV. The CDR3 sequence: CASSLVGNQPQHF. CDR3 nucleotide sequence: TGTGCCAGCAGCTTAGTAGGCAATCAGCCCCAGCATTTT.